This is a list of T cell receptor beta chains from one sample in a study of T cells expressing NK-cell markers. Each CDR3 protein gets one entry in TCRdb, which reprocessed the 5' RACE reads and gives no DNA. Here the sample table reports about 550,000 distinct CDR3 sequences. The sample comprised blood T cells: a sorted CD56 or NKG2C T cell subset, CD4+ or CD8+ T cells, or bulk PBMC T cells (not recorded which). These TCRs come from a man in his late teens or twenties in good health. Both conserved end residues are part of each CDR3. Fields, in order: V gene, J gene, CDR3 length, CDR3 protein.

TRBV6-5	TRBJ1-2	15	CASRTERAGNYGYTF
TRBV12-3/TRBV12-4	TRBJ1-5	17	CASSLAMGQTSNQPQHF
TRBV29-1	TRBJ2-3	15	CSVEDKGEIPDTQYF
TRBV10-3	TRBJ2-3	16	CAIRKTSGGSTDTQYF
TRBV6-5	TRBJ2-5	17	CASSYSFSGRYQETQYF
TRBV6-1	TRBJ2-7	14	CASSPKGLPYEQYF
TRBV7-2	TRBJ2-2	15	CASSLEGLATGELFF
TRBV12-3/TRBV12-4	TRBJ2-2	17	CASSSAGDGPNTGELFF
TRBV6-1	TRBJ2-1	13	CATRLAVHNEQFF
TRBV5-1	TRBJ1-2	18	CASSGSRAGTGNNYGYTF
TRBV6-1	TRBJ2-3	14	CATYGGGWGDTQYF
TRBV5-6	TRBJ1-2	15	CASSFLVGQGAGYTF
TRBV12-3/TRBV12-4	TRBJ2-1	15	CASSLAERTYNEQFF
TRBV29-1	TRBJ1-1	13	CSVELGVGTEAFF
TRBV20-1	TRBJ2-3	16	CSAIKVGTATTDTQYF
TRBV9	TRBJ2-7	16	CASSVDLRAASYEQYF
TRBV5-6	TRBJ2-7	15	CASSWEGQETYEQYF
TRBV29-1	TRBJ2-6	15	CSVEAASSGANVLTF
TRBV10-1	TRBJ2-2	12	CATTGWAGELFF
TRBV29-1	TRBJ2-7	11	CSGLADYEQYF
TRBV6-2/TRBV6-3	TRBJ2-3	17	CASSYGAGTSAVHTQYF
TRBV2	TRBJ2-6	14	CARRRGSGANVLTF
TRBV12-3/TRBV12-4	TRBJ2-5	17	CASSLGTSGTPGETQYF
TRBV5-1	TRBJ2-5	16	CASSLVTTLLQETQYF
TRBV29-1	TRBJ1-1	13	CSVWTGIYTEAFF
TRBV5-1	TRBJ1-2	17	CASKESTDRGIVYGYTF
TRBV6-5	TRBJ2-1	14	CASSYTGRRNEQFF
TRBV15	TRBJ2-3	15	CATSLRTGNTDTQYF
TRBV5-1	TRBJ2-3	16	CASSSGLAGFTDTQYF
TRBV6-4	TRBJ2-3	16	CASRGTGRNRTDTQYF
TRBV27	TRBJ2-3	12	CASKMGPDTQYF
TRBV28	TRBJ2-1	17	CASSPIWGTSGINEQFF
TRBV29-1	TRBJ2-5	14	CSVITLGSQETQYF
TRBV12-3/TRBV12-4	TRBJ1-5	11	CASSLSQPQHF
TRBV11-2	TRBJ2-1	17	CASTYWPLAGGPDEQFF
TRBV27	TRBJ2-1	14	CASGEVAPYNEQFF
TRBV30	TRBJ2-3	13	CAWSGHGTDTQYF
TRBV11-3	TRBJ2-2	17	CASSSFPGTRLPGELFF
TRBV20-1	TRBJ1-4	15	CSAEGGLATNEKLFF
TRBV7-2	TRBJ2-7	15	CASSSKRGTTYEQYF
TRBV5-1	TRBJ2-1	16	CASSLEYQTSYNEQFF
TRBV28	TRBJ2-5	16	CASSPTSGIIQETQYF
TRBV4-3	TRBJ2-1	16	CASSQDNGYSYNEQFF
TRBV20-1	TRBJ2-1	12	CSTGTGVNEQFF
TRBV12-3/TRBV12-4	TRBJ1-5	14	CASSFLGGGQPQHF